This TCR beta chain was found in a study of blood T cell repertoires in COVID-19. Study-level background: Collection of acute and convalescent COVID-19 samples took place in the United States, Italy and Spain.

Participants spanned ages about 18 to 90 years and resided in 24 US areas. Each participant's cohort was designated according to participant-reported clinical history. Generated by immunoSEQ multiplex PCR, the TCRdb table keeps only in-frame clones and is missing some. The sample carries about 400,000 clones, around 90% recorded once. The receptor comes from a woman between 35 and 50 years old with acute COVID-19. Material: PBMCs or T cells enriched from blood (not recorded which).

The CDR3 DNA reads as TGTGCCAGCAGCTTACAGGGGCGGACAGATACGCAGTATTTT. It translates to CASSLQGRTDTQYF. The rearrangement uses TRBV11-2 and TRBJ2-3; D is perhaps TRBD1 (6 bases). This CDR3 comprises 14 residues. Trimming pared 2 bases from V and 3 bases from J, leaving 9 bases between. Germline CDR1 is SGHAT and CDR2 is FQNNGV.